This T cell receptor beta chain was recovered during a study of identical twins. Trimming took off 7 bases at V and 5 bases at J, with 20 bases between the two ends. This CDR3 contains 15 residues. The study, taken as a whole, reports: Conclusions rested on cross-sectional statistics rather than following the same donors. Zero-insertion analyses could be partly confounded by invariant MAIT and iNKT cells. Insertions were fewer in abundant cord blood beta clonotypes, whereas memory repertoires showed none of this pattern.

This clonotype was counted ten times or more. What it binds is unknown. TCRdb itself ran the 5' RACE reads through MiXCR, one entry per CDR3 protein. The repertoire has hundreds of thousands of distinct CDR3 sequences, roughly 6.2% of them found once; the top ten carry around 1.9%. The chain uses TRBV12-3 or TRBV12-4 and TRBJ2-5; D is possibly TRBD1 (8 bases). The source is a man between 18 and 35 years old in good health. The sample consisted of naive T cells sorted from blood. Written as DNA, the CDR3 is TGTGCCAGCACCCCTAGCGGCAGGGGGCGGGAGACCCAGTACTTC. This encodes CASTPSGRGRETQYF.